Sequencing of this T cell receptor (beta chain) was carried out in a study of shared clonotypes between healthy human individuals. General study points: A reduction in generation probabilities was seen for non-shared clonotypes relative to those shared by all four donors. The study found roughly 5% of naive CD4 clonotypes shared across a few donors.

On this clone: Its antigen is unknown.

Researchers partitioned CD4+ cells into CD45RA+ naive and CD45RA-negative memory subsets. Assay: immunoSEQ multiplex PCR; the TCRdb copy retains only in-frame clones and omits some. The sample records about 1 million clones, 65% to 80% being singletons. Trimming took off 2 bases at V and 8 bases at J, with 13 bases between the two ends. CDR3 length: 15 residues. Germline lookup yields CDR1 MNHNY and CDR2 SVGAGI (reference sequence). The receptor's source is a man between 18 and 29 years old in good health. This sequence joins TRBV6-6 and TRBJ1-6, with D unresolved. Sequenced input: memory CD4+ T cells sorted from blood. The subset: CD45RA-negative fraction. CDR3 residues: CASSYRTADYSPLHF. Here the CDR3 DNA reads TGTGCCAGCAGTTACCGGACTGCCGACTATTCACCCCTCCACTTT.